These T cell receptor beta chains were read from a single sample in a study of blood T cell repertoires in COVID-19. Profiling relied on immunoSEQ multiplex PCR, and the TCRdb table lists in-frame clones only, not all of them. The table has 250,000 to 300,000 clones, more than 70% seen once; the top ten hold 2% to 2.5%. Input material: PBMCs or T cells enriched from blood (not recorded which). The receptors shown here come from a woman aged 55-70 years in a cohort exposed to, infected with or recovered from COVID-19 (not recorded which). The CDR3 runs from the conserved cysteine through the conserved F or W. Each record gives: J gene, D gene, clone size, V gene, CDR3 DNA, CDR3 protein. D genes are given only for firm matches. Rows may omit the clone size; those that give it use once, few, many or a size class.

TRBJ1-2	TRBD1	.	TRBV27	TGTGCCAGCAGTTTGCTGGGACAGGGTAACAATGGCTACACCTTC	CASSLLGQGNNGYTF
TRBJ1-2	TRBD1	.	TRBV19	TGTGCCAGGGTTTTCCGGGACAGACTCTATGGCTACACCTTC	CARVFRDRLYGYTF
TRBJ2-7	TRBD2	once	TRBV28	TGTGCCAGCAGCCCGGAAACTGGGACTAGCGGGAGGGCCTTCCACGAGCAGTACTTC	CASSPETGTSGRAFHEQYF
TRBJ2-3	TRBD2	.	TRBV3-1/TRBV3-2	TGTGCCAGCAGCCCACGACTAGCGGGGGGCACAGATACGCAGTATTTT	CASSPRLAGGTDTQYF
TRBJ2-1	.	.	TRBV6-5	TGTGCCAGCAGTTACTCGTGGGGCCTTCGGAATGAGCAGTTCTTC	CASSYSWGLRNEQFF
TRBJ1-5	TRBD1	.	TRBV6-1	TGTGCCAGCAGTGAATGGACAGGGGAGGGAAATCAGCCCCAGCATTTT	CASSEWTGEGNQPQHF
TRBJ2-1	.	.	TRBV18	TGTGCCAGCTCACCACGGGCCAGCTCCTACAATGAGCAGTTCTTC	CASSPRASSYNEQFF
TRBJ2-1	.	.	TRBV20-1	TGCAGTGCTAGTGACTTGACTAGTCTGCCCCACAATGAGCAGTTCTTC	CSASDLTSLPHNEQFF
TRBJ2-1	TRBD2	.	TRBV4-1	TGCGCCAGCAGCGTCGGACTAGCGGGAGGGTTTGAGCAGTTCTTC	CASSVGLAGGFEQFF
TRBJ2-5	TRBD2	.	TRBV7-2	TGTGCCAGCAGCGTAGCGGGAGCCCAAGAGACCCAGTACTTC	CASSVAGAQETQYF
TRBJ2-1	.	.	TRBV27	TGTGCCAGCAGTTTTGCAGACTCCAATGAGCAGTTCTTC	CASSFADSNEQFF
TRBJ2-3	TRBD2	.	TRBV30	TGTGCCTGGAGGGCTAGCGGAGATACGCAGTATTTT	CAWRASGDTQYF
TRBJ2-7	TRBD1	.	TRBV19	TGTGCCAGTAGCCAAGGGGGCATCGCCTACGAGCAGTACTTC	CASSQGGIAYEQYF
TRBJ2-2	.	.	TRBV11-2	TGTGCCAGCAGCTTGGAGGGGGCCCGGGAGCTGTTTTTT	CASSLEGARELFF
TRBJ2-7	TRBD1	.	TRBV19	TGTGCCAGTAGTGCCAACTCAGGGGGCCCGTACGAGCAGTACTTC	CASSANSGGPYEQYF
TRBJ2-6	TRBD1	.	TRBV5-1	TGCGCCAGCAGCCTCACCGGGACAGGGTCTTCCGGGGCCAACGTCCTGACTTTC	CASSLTGTGSSGANVLTF
TRBJ1-6	.	.	TRBV19	TGTGCCAGTAGTATAGACCAGGGCCTTCCCATGGGTTCACCCCTCCACTTT	CASSIDQGLPMGSPLHF
TRBJ2-5	.	.	TRBV12-5	TGTGCTAGTGGTTTGGGGCAGGTCCAAGAGACCCAGTACTTC	CASGLGQVQETQYF
TRBJ2-1	.	once	TRBV18	TGTGCCAGCTCATCTGGAGGGTACTCCTACAATGAGCAGTTCTTC	CASSSGGYSYNEQFF
TRBJ2-1	.	.	TRBV9	TGTGCCAGCAGCGCGGACAATGAGCAGTTCTTC	CASSADNEQFF
TRBJ2-7	.	.	TRBV12-1	TGTGCCAGCAGCTTGAAGACTAGCGGGAAAACCTACGAGCAGTACTTC	CASSLKTSGKTYEQYF
TRBJ2-1	TRBD2	.	TRBV6-5	TGTGCCAGCAGTTACTCAAGCGGGAGGTTCTACAATGAGCAGTTCTTC	CASSYSSGRFYNEQFF
TRBJ2-3	TRBD1	.	TRBV28	TGTGCCAGCAGTACTTACAGGGGGCAGGATACGCAGTATTTT	CASSTYRGQDTQYF
TRBJ1-5	TRBD1	.	TRBV5-6	TGTGCCAGCAGCTTTTTTACAGGGGTGCAGCCCCAGCATTTT	CASSFFTGVQPQHF
TRBJ1-4	TRBD1	.	TRBV7-2	TGTGCCAGCAGCTTACTACCGGGACAGGGGTATGAAAAACTGTTTTTT	CASSLLPGQGYEKLFF
TRBJ1-4	TRBD1	once	TRBV5-1	TGCGCCAGCGCTCTTAACAGGGGGACTAATGAAAAACTGTTTTTT	CASALNRGTNEKLFF
TRBJ1-1	.	.	TRBV18	TGTGCCAGCTCACCAGGGCAGGGGCCAGCTTTCTTT	CASSPGQGPAFF
TRBJ1-1	TRBD1	once	TRBV11-2	TGTGCCAGCAGCCCCTGGACAGGGGCGGGCACTGAAGCTTTCTTT	CASSPWTGAGTEAFF
TRBJ2-7	TRBD2	.	TRBV28	TGTGCCAGCAGGGGACTAGCGGGAGTGTACGAGCAGTACTTC	CASRGLAGVYEQYF
TRBJ2-2	.	.	TRBV18	TGTGCCAGCTCACCACTCCAGGGTGCCACCGGGGAGCTGTTTTTT	CASSPLQGATGELFF
TRBJ2-5	TRBD1	.	TRBV2	TGTGCCAGCAGTGAAGGAGGGACAGGGCTTAAGACCCAGTACTTC	CASSEGGTGLKTQYF
TRBJ2-7	TRBD2	.	TRBV5-4	TGTGCCAGCAGCAAGGGACTAGCGGGAAAGACCTCAACCTACGAGCAGTACTTC	CASSKGLAGKTSTYEQYF
TRBJ2-3	TRBD2	.	TRBV3-1/TRBV3-2	TGTGCCAGCAGCCAACCGGGAGGGGGCACAGATACGCAGTATTTT	CASSQPGGGTDTQYF
TRBJ1-2	TRBD1	.	TRBV28	TGTGCCAGCAGTTTAGCGGACAGGGTGAACTATGGCTACACCTTC	CASSLADRVNYGYTF
TRBJ2-1	.	.	TRBV5-6	TGTGCCAGCAGCCCCTCTTTGGGCCCCAGGTACAATGAGCAGTTCTTC	CASSPSLGPRYNEQFF
TRBJ2-2	.	.	TRBV5-1	TGCGCCAGCAGCTTGTATACGGCGGGGAACACCGGGGAGCTGTTTTTT	CASSLYTAGNTGELFF
TRBJ2-3	TRBD2	.	TRBV7-9	TGTGCCAGCAGCTTCAGCGGGGCTGACACGCAGTATTTT	CASSFSGADTQYF
TRBJ2-3	TRBD2	.	TRBV10-2	TGCGCCAGCAGTAAGCGGGAGGGGGCAGATACGCAGTATTTT	CASSKREGADTQYF
TRBJ2-2	.	.	TRBV7-2	TGTGCCAGCAGCTTACGAGACAGAGACACCGGGGAGCTGTTTTTT	CASSLRDRDTGELFF
TRBJ1-2	TRBD1	.	TRBV5-4	TGTGCCAGCAGCTTGGGCCAGGGGGCGAACTATGGCTACACCTTC	CASSLGQGANYGYTF
TRBJ1-5	TRBD1	.	TRBV3-1/TRBV3-2	TGTGCCAGCAGCCAAGAGGGACAGGGAATCAGCAATCAGCCCCAGCATTTT	CASSQEGQGISNQPQHF
TRBJ2-3	TRBD2	.	TRBV3-1/TRBV3-2	TGTGCCAGCAGCCCGCTACTAGCGAAACCTCTCACAGATACGCAGTATTTT	CASSPLLAKPLTDTQYF
TRBJ2-3	.	.	TRBV28	TGTGCCAGCAGTTTAAGCGGGCGGGGACGCACAGATACGCAGTATTTT	CASSLSGRGRTDTQYF
TRBJ2-7	.	.	TRBV6-5	TGTGCCAGCAGTTACGGGGGGCAGGGGGTGGTCGAGCAGTACTTC	CASSYGGQGVVEQYF
TRBJ1-3	TRBD1	.	TRBV13	TGTGCCAGCAGCTTAGGCCAAGGACAGGGGGCCCGATATTCTGGAAACACCATATATTTT	CASSLGQGQGARYSGNTIYF
TRBJ1-5	.	once	TRBV28	TGTGCCAGCAGTTTTCTTGCGCTTCAGCCCCAGCATTTT	CASSFLALQPQHF
TRBJ1-1	.	.	TRBV6-1	TGTGCCAGCAGTGAAGCGGGCAGTCCGATACCTGAAGCTTTCTTT	CASSEAGSPIPEAFF
TRBJ1-2	.	.	TRBV19	TGTGCCAGTAGTCCCAACGCGGGACGGAATAACTATGGCTACACCTTC	CASSPNAGRNNYGYTF
TRBJ1-1	.	.	TRBV6-2/TRBV6-3	TGTGCCAGCAGTGATACAGGGCCTAACACTGAAGCTTTCTTT	CASSDTGPNTEAFF
TRBJ2-7	TRBD2	few	TRBV7-9	TGTGCCAGCAGCTATCGGACTAGCGGGAGAGGCTACGAGCAGTACTTC	CASSYRTSGRGYEQYF
TRBJ2-1	TRBD2	.	TRBV7-8	TGTGCCAGCAGCTTAAGTCGGCGGGGGTTGGGGAAAGAGGCCTACAATGAGCAGTTCTTC	CASSLSRRGLGKEAYNEQFF
TRBJ1-1	.	.	TRBV28	TGTGCCAGCAGTTTAAGACAACTTGAAGCTTTCTTT	CASSLRQLEAFF
TRBJ2-5	.	.	TRBV5-1	TGCGCCAGCAGCCCACAGACAGGGGAGGGGGAGACCCAGTACTTC	CASSPQTGEGETQYF
TRBJ2-7	TRBD2	.	TRBV28	TGTGCCAGCAGTGGCCGGGGGGGGAGCTCCTACGAGCAGTACTTC	CASSGRGGSSYEQYF